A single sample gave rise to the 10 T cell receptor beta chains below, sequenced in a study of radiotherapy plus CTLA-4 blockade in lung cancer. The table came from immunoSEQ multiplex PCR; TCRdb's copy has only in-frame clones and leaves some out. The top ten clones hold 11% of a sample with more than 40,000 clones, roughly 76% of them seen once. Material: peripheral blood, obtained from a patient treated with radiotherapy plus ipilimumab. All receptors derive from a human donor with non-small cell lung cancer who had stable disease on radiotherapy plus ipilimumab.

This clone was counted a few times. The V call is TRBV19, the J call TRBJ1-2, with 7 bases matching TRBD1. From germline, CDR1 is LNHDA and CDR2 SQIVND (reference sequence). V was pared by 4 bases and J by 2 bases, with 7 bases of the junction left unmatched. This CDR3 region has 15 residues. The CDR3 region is CASSRGQRTNYGYTF. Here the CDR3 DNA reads TGTGCCAGTAGTAGGGGACAGAGAACCAACTATGGCTACACCTTC.

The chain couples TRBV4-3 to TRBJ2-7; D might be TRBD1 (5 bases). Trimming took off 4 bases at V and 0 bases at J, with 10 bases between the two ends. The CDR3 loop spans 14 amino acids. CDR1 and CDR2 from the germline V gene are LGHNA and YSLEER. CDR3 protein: CASSPGRYSYEQYF. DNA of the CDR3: TGCGCCAGCAGCCCAGGGCGGTACTCCTACGAGCAGTACTTC.

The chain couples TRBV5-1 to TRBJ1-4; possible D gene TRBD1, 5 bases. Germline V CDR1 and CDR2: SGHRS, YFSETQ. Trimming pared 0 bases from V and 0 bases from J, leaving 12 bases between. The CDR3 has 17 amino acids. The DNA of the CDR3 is TGCGCCAGCAGCTTGGGAGCGGGGGATGCAACTAATGAAAAACTGTTTTTT. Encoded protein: CASSLGAGDATNEKLFF.

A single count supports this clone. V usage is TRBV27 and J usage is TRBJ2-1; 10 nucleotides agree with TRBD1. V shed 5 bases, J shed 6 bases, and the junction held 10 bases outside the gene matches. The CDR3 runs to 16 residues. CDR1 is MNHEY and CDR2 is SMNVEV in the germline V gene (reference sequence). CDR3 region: CASSTRDRGRGNEQFF. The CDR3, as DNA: TGTGCCAGCAGTACCCGGGACAGGGGTAGGGGCAATGAGCAGTTCTTC.

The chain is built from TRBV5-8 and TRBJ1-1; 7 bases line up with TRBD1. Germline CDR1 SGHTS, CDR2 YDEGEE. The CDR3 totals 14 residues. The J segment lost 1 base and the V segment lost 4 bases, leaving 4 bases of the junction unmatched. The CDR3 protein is CASSHRGENTEAFF. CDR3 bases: TGTGCCAGCAGCCACAGGGGTGAGAACACTGAAGCTTTCTTT. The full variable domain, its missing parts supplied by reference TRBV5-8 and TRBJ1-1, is EAGVTQSPTHLIKTRGQQATLRCSPISGHTSVYWYQQALGLGLQFLLWYDEGEERNRGNFPPRFSGRQFPNYSSELNVNALELEDSALYLCASSHRGENTEAFFGQGTRLTVV.

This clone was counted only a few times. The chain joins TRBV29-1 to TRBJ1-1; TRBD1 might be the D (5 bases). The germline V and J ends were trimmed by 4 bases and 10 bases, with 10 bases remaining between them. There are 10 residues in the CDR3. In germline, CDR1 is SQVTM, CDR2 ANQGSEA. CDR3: CSVGGEGAFF. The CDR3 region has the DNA TGCAGCGTTGGAGGGGAGGGAGCTTTCTTT.

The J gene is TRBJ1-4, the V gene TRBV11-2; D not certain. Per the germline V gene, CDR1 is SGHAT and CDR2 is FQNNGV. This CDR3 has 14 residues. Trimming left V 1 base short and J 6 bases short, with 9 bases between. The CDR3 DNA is TGTGCCAGCAGCTTAGGGGTTACTGATGAAAAACTGTTTTTT. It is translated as CASSLGVTDEKLFF.

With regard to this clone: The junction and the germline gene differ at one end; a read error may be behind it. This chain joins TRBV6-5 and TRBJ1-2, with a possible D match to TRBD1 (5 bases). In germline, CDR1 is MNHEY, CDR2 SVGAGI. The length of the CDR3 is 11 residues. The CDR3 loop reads CASSSRIQEIF. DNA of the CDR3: TGTGCCAGCAGTTCACGAATACAGGAGATCTTC.

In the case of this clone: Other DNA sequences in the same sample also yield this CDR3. Written as DNA, the CDR3 is TGCGCCAGCAGCCCGGGTGGAGCTAGGGGAGCTTTCTTT. This encodes CASSPGGARGAFF. This chain uses TRBV4-3 with TRBJ1-1, with a tentative D call TRBD1 (5 bases). The CDR3 is made up of 13 amino acids. Trimming shortened V by 4 bases and J by 10 bases, and 16 bases separated the two germline ends. Germline CDR1 LGHNA, CDR2 YSLEER.

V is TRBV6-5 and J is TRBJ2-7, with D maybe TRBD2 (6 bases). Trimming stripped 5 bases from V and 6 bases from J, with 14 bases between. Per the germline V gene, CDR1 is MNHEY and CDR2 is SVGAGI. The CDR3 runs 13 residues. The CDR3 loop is CASSPRLEVEQYV. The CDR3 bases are TGTGCCAGCAGTCCTCGACTAGAGGTCGAGCAGTACGTC.